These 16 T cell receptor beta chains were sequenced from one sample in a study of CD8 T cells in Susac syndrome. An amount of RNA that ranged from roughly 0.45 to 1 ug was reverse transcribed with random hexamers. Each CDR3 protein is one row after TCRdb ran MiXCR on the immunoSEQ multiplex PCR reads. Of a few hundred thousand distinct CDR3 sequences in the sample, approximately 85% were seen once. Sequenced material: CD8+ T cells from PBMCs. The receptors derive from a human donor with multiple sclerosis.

CDR3 coding DNA: TGCGCCAGCAGCCAAGACCCAGATAAGGACTCCACGGACACCTTC. This codes for CASSQDPDKDSTDTF. V usage is TRBV4-1 and J usage is TRBJ1-2; D unclear. Germline CDR1 reads MGHRA; CDR2 reads YSYEKL. V was clipped by 0 bases and J by 12 bases, with 20 bases between them. This CDR3 has 15 residues.

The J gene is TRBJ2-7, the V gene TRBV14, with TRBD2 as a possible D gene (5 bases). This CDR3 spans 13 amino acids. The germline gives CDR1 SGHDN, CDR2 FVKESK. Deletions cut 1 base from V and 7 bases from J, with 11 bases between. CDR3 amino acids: CASSQGGSGEQYF. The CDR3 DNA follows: TGTGCCAGCAGCCAAGGAGGGTCAGGAGAGCAGTACTTC.

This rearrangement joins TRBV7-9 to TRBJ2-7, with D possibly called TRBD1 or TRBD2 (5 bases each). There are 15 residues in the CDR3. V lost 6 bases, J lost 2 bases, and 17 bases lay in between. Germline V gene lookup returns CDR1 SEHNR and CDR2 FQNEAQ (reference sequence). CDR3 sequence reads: CASRVDGTDTYEQYF. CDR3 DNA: TGTGCCAGCAGGGTCGATGGGACGGACACCTACGAGCAGTACTTC.

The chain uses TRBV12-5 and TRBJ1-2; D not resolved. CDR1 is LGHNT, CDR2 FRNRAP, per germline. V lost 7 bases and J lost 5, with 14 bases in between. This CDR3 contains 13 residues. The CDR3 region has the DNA TGTGCTAGTGCCCCGGGCCCGACTTATGGCTACACCTTC. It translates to CASAPGPTYGYTF.

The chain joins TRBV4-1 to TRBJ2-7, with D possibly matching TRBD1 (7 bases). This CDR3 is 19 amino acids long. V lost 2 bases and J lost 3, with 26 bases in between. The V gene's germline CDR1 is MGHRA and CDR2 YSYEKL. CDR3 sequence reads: CASSQYDRVGEGGLYEQYF. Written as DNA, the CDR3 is TGCGCCAGCAGCCAATACGACAGGGTGGGAGAGGGAGGACTCTACGAGCAGTACTTC.

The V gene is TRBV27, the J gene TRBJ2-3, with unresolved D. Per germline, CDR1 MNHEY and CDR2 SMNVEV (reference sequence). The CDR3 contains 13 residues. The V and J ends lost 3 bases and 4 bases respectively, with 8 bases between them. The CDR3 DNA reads TGTGCCAGCAGTTTCGCGGTTGCAGATACGCAGTATTTT. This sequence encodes CASSFAVADTQYF.

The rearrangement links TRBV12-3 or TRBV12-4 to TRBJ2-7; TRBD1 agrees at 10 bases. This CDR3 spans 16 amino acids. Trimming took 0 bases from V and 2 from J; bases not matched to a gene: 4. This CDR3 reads CASSLAGQGPAYEQYF. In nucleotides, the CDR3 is TGTGCCAGCAGTTTAGCGGGACAGGGGCCCGCCTACGAGCAGTACTTC.

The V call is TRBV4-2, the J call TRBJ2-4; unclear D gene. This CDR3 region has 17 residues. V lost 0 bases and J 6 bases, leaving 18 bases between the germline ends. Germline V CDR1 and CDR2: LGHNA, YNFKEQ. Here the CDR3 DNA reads TGTGCCAGCAGCCAAGAACGATCAGGCGCCCTGGGAAACATTCAGTACTTC. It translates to CASSQERSGALGNIQYF.

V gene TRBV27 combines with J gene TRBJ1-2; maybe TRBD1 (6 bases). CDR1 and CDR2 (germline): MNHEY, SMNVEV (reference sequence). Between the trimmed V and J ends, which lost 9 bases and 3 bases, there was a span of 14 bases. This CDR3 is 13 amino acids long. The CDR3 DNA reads TGTGCCAGTTCGCGGGGGCTGCACTATGGCTACACCTTC. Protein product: CASSRGLHYGYTF.

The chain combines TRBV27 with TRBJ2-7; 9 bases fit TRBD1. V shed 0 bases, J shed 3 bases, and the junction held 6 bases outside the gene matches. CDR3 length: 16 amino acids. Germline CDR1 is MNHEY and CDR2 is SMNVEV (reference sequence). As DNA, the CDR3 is TGTGCCAGCAGTTTATCGGGACAGGGAAGGGGCTACGAGCAGTACTTC. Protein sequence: CASSLSGQGRGYEQYF.

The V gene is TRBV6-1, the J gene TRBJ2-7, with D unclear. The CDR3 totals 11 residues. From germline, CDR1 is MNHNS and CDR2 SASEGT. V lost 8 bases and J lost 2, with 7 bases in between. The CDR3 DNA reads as TGTGCCAGCGGATGGGCCTACGAGCAGTACTTC. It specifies CASGWAYEQYF.

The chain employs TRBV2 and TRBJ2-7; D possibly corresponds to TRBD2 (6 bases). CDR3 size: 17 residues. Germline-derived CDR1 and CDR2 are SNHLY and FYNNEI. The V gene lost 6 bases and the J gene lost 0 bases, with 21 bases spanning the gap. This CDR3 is CASSVNFRDSTSYEQYF. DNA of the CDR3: TGTGCCAGCAGCGTAAACTTCCGGGACTCAACCTCCTACGAGCAGTACTTC.

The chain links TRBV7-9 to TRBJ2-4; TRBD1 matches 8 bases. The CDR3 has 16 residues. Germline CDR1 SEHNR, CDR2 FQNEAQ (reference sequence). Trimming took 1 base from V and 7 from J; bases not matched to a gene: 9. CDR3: CASSLGIDRGRNIQYF. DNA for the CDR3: TGTGCCAGCAGCTTAGGCATTGACAGGGGAAGGAACATTCAGTACTTC. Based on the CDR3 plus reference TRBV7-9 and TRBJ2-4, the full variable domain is DTGVSQNPRHKITKRGQNVTFRCDPISEHNRLYWYRQTLGQGPEFLTYFQNEAQLEKSRLLSDRFSAERPKGSFSTLEIQRTEQGDSAMYLCASSLGIDRGRNIQYFGAGTRLSVL.

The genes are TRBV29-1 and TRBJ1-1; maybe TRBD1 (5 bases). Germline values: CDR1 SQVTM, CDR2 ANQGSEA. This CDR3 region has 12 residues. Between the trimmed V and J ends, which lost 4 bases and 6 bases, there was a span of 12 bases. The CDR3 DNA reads TGCAGCGTTGGTCAGGGTGGGCCTGAAGCTTTCTTT. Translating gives CSVGQGGPEAFF.

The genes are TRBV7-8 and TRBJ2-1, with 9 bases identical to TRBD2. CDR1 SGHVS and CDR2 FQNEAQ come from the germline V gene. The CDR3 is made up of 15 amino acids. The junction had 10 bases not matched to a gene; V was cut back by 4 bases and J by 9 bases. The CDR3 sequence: CASSSLGGGASEQFF. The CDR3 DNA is TGTGCCAGCAGCTCCCTGGGCGGGGGGGCGAGTGAGCAGTTCTTC.

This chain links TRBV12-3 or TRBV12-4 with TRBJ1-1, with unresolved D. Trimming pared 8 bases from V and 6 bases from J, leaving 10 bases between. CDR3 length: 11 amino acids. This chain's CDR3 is CASHTSAEAFF. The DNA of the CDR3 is TGTGCCAGCCACACATCGGCTGAAGCTTTCTTT.